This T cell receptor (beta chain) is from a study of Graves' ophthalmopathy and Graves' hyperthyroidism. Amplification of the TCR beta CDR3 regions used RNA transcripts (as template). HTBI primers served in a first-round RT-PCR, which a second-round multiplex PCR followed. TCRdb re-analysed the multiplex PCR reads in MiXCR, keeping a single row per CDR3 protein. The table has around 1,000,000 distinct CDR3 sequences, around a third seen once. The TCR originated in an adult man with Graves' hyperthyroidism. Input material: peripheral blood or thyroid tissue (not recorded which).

DNA for the CDR3: TGTGCCAGCAGTTATATTGTAAGTGAAGCTTTCTTT. It specifies CASSYIVSEAFF. The V call is TRBV28, the J call TRBJ1-1; the D is unclear. V was shortened by 4 bases and J by 7 bases, with 10 bases between the two germline ends. The CDR3 runs 12 residues. CDR1 is MDHEN, CDR2 SYDVKM, per germline.